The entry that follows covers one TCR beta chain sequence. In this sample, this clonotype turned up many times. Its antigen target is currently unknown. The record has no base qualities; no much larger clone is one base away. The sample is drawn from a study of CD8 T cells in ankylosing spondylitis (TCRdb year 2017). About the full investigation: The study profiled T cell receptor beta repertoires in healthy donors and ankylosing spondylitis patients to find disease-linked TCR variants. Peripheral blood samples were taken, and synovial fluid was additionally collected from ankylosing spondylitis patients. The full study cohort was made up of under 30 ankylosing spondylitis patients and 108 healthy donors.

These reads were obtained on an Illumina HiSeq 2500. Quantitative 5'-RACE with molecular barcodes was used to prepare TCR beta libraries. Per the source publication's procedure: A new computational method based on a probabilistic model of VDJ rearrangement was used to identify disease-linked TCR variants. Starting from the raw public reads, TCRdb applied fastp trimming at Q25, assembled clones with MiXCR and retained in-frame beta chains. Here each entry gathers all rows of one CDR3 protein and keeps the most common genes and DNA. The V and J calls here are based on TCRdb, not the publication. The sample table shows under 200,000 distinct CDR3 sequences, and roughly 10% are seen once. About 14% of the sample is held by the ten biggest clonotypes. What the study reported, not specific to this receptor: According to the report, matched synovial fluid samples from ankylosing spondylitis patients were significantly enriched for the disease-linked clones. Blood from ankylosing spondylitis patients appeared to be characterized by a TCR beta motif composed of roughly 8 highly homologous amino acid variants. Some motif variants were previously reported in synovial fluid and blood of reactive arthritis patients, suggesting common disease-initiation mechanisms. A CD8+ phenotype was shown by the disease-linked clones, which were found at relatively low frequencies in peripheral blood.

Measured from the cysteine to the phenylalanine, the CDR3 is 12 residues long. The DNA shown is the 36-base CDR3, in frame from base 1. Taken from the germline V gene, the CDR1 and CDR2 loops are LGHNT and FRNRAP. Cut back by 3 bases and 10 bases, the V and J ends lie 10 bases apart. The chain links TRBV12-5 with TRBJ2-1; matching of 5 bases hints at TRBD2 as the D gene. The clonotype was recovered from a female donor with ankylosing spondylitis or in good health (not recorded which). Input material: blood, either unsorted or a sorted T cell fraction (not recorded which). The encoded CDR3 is CASGLGSGEQFF. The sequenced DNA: TGTGCTAGTGGTTTAGGGTCGGGGGAGCAGTTCTTC.